The 7 T cell receptor beta chains given below trace back to one sample, sequenced in a study of beta chain features in type 1 diabetes. The entirety of the isolated RNA underwent reverse transcription, so expressed TCRB transcripts were sequenced. Sequenced by immunoSEQ multiplex PCR; TCRdb stores in-frame clones only, minus some. There are around 300,000 clones in the sample; around 15% occur only once, and under 8.5% lies in the top ten. The material sequenced was central memory CD4+ T cells from blood. The receptors shown here come from a man aged 25-45 years in good health.

This clone was seen at least ten times. The chain is built from TRBV14 and TRBJ2-3, with D unresolved. V lost 1 base, J lost 11 bases, and 16 bases lay in between. The length of the CDR3 is 14 residues. Germline V CDR1 and CDR2: SGHDN, FVKESK. The CDR3 loop is CASSQAYGAAVQYF. As DNA, the CDR3 is TGTGCCAGCAGCCAAGCTTACGGAGCCGCGGTGCAGTATTTT.

This clone came up a few times. The CDR3 sequence: CASSLRESDYGYTF. The CDR3 DNA reads TGTGCCAGCAGTTTACGAGAGTCGGACTATGGCTACACCTTC. The chain carries TRBV27 and TRBJ1-2; no reliable D call. Trimming shortened V by 2 bases and J by 3 bases, and 10 bases separated the two germline ends. Germline V gene data show CDR1 as MNHEY and CDR2 as SMNVEV (reference sequence). The CDR3 has 14 residues.

This clone was detected a few times. The V gene is TRBV7-3, the J gene TRBJ2-2, with D perhaps matching TRBD2 (5 bases). The germline V gene encodes CDR1 SGHTA and CDR2 FQGTGA. This CDR3 is built from 13 residues. With 8 bases removed from V and 3 bases from J, the gap between germline ends came to 10 bases. The CDR3: CASGETYTGELFF. The CDR3 coding sequence is TGTGCCAGCGGGGAGACTTACACCGGGGAGCTGTTTTTT.

The rearrangement uses TRBV12-5 and TRBJ2-3, with 7 bases that match TRBD2. Germline V lookup: CDR1 LGHNT, CDR2 FRNRAP. CDR3 size: 14 residues. Losses at the gene ends were 6 bases for V and 4 bases for J; bases not matched to a gene: 7. The CDR3 nucleotides are TGTGCTAGTGGGGACCTAGCGGCCTCAGATACGCAGTATTTT. It translates to CASGDLAASDTQYF. The full variable domain, in which reference TRBV12-5 and TRBJ2-3 provide the parts outside the CDR3, is DARVTQTPRHKVTEMGQEVTMRCQPILGHNTVFWYRQTMMQGLELLAYFRNRAPLDDSGMPKDRFSAEMPDATLATLKIQPSEPRDSAVYFCASGDLAASDTQYFGPGTRLTVL.

The chain couples TRBV5-4 to TRBJ1-5, with 10 bases aligning to TRBD1. Germline CDR1 SGHNT, CDR2 YYREEE (reference sequence). J was trimmed by 6 bases and V by 2 bases; bases with no gene match: 5. The CDR3 runs 15 residues. The CDR3 nucleotides are TGTGCCAGCAGCTTAGACAGGGGGCAGGCTCAGCCCCAGCATTTT. Amino acid sequence: CASSLDRGQAQPQHF.

Only one count was recorded for this clone. The chain combines TRBV2 with TRBJ1-6; TRBD1 agrees at 8 bases. CDR3 length: 16 residues. The germline V gene has CDR1 SNHLY and CDR2 FYNNEI. Trimming took 7 bases from V and 7 from J; bases not matched to a gene: 12. The CDR3 is CASTVSTGEGNSPLHF. The DNA of the CDR3 is TGTGCCAGCACGGTGTCGACAGGGGAGGGAAATTCACCCCTCCACTTT.

The table lists this clone with a few counts. The chain combines TRBV4-3 with TRBJ1-5; weak D call: TRBD1 (6 bases). This CDR3 spans 15 amino acids. Germline V gene lookup returns CDR1 LGHNA and CDR2 YSLEER. V was shortened by 4 bases and J by 6 bases, with 16 bases between the two germline ends. CDR3 nucleotides: TGCGCCAGCAGCCCCGGGGTCCGAGGGGGTCAGCCCCAGCATTTT. This encodes CASSPGVRGGQPQHF.